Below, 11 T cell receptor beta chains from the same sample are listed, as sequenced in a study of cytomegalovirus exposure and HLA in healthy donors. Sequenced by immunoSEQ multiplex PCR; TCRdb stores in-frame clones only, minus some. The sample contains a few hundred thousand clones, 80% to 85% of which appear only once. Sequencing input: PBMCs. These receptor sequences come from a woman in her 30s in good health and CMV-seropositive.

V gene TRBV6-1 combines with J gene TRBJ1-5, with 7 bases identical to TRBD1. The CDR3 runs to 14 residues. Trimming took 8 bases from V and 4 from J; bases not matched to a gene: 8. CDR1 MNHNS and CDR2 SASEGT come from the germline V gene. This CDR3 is CASETGDENQPQHF. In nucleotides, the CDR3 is TGTGCCAGCGAAACAGGGGACGAGAATCAGCCCCAGCATTTT.

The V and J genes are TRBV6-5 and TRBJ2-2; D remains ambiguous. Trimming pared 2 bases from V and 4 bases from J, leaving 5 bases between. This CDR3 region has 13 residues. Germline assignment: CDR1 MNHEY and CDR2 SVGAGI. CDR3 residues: CASSYQATGELFF. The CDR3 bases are TGTGCCAGCAGTTACCAGGCCACCGGGGAGCTGTTTTTT.

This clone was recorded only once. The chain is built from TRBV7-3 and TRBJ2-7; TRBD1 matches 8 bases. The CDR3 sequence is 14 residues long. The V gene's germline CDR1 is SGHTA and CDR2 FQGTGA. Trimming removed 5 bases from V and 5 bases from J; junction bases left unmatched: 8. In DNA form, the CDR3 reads TGTGCCAGCAGCCCTAGACAGGGGTCCCACGAGCAGTACTTC. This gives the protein CASSPRQGSHEQYF.

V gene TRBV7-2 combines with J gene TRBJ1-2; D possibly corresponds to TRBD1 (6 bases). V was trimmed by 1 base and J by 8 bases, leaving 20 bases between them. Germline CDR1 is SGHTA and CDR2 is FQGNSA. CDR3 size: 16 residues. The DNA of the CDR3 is TGTGCCAGCAGCTTAGGTACAGGGTTAATCACCAAGGGCTACACCTTC. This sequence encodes CASSLGTGLITKGYTF.

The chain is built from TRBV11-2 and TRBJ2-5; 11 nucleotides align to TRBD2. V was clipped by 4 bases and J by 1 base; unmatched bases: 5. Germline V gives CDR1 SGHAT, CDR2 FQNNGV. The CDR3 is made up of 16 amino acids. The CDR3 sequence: CASSWQTSGVQETQYF. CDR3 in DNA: TGTGCCAGCAGCTGGCAGACTAGCGGGGTCCAAGAGACCCAGTACTTC.

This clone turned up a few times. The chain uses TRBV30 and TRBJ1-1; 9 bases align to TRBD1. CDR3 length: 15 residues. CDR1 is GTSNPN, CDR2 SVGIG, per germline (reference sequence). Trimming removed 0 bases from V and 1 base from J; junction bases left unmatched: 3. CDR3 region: CAWSVPGQGNTEAFF. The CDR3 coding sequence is TGTGCCTGGAGTGTTCCGGGACAGGGGAACACTGAAGCTTTCTTT. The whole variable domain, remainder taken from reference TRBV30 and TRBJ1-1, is SQTIHQWPATLVQPVGSPLSLECTVEGTSNPNLYWYRQAAGRGLQLLFYSVGIGQISSEVPQNLSASRPQDRQFILSSKKLLLSDSGFYLCAWSVPGQGNTEAFFGQGTRLTVV.

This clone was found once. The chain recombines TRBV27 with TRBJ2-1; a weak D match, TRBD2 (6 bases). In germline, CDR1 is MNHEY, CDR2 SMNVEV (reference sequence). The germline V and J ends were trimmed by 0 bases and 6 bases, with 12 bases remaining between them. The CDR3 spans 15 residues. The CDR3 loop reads CASSLSSGRINEQFF. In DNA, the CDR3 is TGTGCCAGCAGTTTATCTTCTGGGAGGATCAATGAGCAGTTCTTC.

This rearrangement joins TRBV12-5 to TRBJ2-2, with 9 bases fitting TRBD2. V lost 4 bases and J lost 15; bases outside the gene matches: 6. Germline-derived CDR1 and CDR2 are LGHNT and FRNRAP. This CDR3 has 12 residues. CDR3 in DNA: TGTGCTAGTGGTTCCTTTAGCGGGGGAATGTTTTTT. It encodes CASGSFSGGMFF.

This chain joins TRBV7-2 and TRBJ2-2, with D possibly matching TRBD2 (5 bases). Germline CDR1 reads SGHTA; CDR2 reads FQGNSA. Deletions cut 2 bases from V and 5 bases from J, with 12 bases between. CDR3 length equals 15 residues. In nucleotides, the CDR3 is TGTGCCAGCAGCTTATCCCCGACTATAACCGGGGAGCTGTTTTTT. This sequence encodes CASSLSPTITGELFF.

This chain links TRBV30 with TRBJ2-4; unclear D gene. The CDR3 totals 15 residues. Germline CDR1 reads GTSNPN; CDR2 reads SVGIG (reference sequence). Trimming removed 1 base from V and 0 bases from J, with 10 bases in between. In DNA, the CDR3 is TGTGCCTGGAGTGGGGCGCTTCTAGCCAAAAACATTCAGTACTTC. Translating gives CAWSGALLAKNIQYF.

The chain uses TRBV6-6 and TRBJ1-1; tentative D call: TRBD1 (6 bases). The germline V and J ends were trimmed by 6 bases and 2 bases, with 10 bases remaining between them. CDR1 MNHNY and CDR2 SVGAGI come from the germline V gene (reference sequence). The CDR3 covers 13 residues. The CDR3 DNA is TGTGCCAGCAGGTTGGACAGAAACACTGAAGCTTTCTTT. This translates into CASRLDRNTEAFF.